Listed here is a single T cell receptor (beta chain). Germline CDR1 reads KGHSH; CDR2 reads LQKENI. The CDR3 runs 17 residues. This sample is part of a study of blood T cells in healthy people across ages. Alongside a J-beta primer mix, a sample-barcoded 5' primer served in a second PCR lasting about 7 to 12 cycles. TCRdb recomputed calls from the 5' RACE reads with MiXCR, one row per CDR3 protein. This repertoire shows 700,000 or so distinct CDR3 sequences, roughly two fifths found once; its top ten account for about 32%. The source is a man aged 80 or over in good health. Sequenced: blood. The V and J genes are TRBV18 and TRBJ2-4, with TRBD1 matching 9 bases. The J call may be in error: the DNA end matches TRBJ2-7 better. CDR3 amino acids: CASSPRTGGSRSYEQYF. CDR3 coding DNA: TGTGCCAGCTCACCTCGTACAGGGGGCTCTAGGTCCTACGAGCAGTACTTC.